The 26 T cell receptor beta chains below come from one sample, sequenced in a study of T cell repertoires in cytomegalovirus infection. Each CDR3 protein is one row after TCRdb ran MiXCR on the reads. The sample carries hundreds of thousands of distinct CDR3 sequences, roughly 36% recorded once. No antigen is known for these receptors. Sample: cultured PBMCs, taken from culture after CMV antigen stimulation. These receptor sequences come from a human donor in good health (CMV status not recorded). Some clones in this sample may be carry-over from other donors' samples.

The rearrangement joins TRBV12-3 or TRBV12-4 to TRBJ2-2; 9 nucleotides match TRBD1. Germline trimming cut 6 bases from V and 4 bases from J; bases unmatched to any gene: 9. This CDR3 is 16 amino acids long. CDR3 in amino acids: CASSLGQGRTTGELFF. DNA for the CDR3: TGTGCCAGCAGCCTGGGACAGGGTCGTACCACCGGGGAGCTGTTTTTT.

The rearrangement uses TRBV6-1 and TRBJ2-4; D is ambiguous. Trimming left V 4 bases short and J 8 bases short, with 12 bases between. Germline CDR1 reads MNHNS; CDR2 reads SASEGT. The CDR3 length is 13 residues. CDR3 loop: CASSGHSADIQYF. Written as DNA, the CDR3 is TGTGCCAGCAGTGGACACAGTGCGGACATTCAGTACTTC.

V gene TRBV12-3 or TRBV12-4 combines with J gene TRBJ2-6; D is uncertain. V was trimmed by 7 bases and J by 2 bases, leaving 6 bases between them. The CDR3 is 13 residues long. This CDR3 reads CASTFPGANVLTF. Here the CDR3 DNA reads TGTGCCAGCACCTTTCCTGGGGCCAACGTCCTGACTTTC.

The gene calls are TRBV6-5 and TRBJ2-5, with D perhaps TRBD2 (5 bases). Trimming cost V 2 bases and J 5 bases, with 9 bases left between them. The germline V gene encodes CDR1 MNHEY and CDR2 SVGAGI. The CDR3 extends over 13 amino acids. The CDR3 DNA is TGTGCCAGCAGTTACGCGGGCGCGGAGACCCAGTACTTC. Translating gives CASSYAGAETQYF.

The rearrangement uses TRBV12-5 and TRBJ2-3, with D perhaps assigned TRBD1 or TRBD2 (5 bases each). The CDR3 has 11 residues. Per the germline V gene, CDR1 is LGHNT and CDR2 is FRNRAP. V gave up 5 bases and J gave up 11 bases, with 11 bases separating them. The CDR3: CASGMGPRQYF. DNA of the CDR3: TGTGCTAGTGGTATGGGACCTAGGCAGTATTTT.

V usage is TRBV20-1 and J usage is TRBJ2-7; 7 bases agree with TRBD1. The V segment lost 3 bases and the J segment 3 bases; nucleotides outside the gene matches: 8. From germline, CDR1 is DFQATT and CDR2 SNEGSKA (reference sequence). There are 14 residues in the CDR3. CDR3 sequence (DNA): TGCAGTGCTAGGAAGACAGGGATTATCTACGAGCAGTACTTC. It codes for CSARKTGIIYEQYF.

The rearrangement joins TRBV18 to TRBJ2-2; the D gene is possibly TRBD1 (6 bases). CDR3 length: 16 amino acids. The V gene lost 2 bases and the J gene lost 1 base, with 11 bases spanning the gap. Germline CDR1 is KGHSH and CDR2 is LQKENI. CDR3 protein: CASSPLKGQNTGELFF. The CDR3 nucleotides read TGTGCCAGCTCACCATTGAAGGGACAGAACACCGGGGAGCTGTTTTTT.

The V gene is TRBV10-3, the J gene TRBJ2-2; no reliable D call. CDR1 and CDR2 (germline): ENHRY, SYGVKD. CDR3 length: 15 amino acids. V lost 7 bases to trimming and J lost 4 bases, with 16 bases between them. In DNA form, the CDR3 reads TGTGCCATCACGTCCGTGGGTGGGGTCACCGGGGAGCTGTTTTTT. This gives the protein CAITSVGGVTGELFF.

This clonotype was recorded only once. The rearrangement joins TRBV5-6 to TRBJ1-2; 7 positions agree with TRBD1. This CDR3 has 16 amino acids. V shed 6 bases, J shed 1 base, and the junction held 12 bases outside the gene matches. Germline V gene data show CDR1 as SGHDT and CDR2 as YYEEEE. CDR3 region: CASTATGRPLNYGYTF. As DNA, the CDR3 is TGTGCCAGCACCGCGACAGGGAGACCCCTTAACTATGGCTACACCTTC.

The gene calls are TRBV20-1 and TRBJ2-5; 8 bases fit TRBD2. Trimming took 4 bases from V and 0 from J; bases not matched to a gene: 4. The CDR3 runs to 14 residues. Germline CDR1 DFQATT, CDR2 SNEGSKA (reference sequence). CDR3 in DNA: TGCAGTGCTAAAAGCGGGGGCAACCAAGAGACCCAGTACTTC. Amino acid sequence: CSAKSGGNQETQYF.

CDR3 sequence: CASSRWQQGLGEQYF. The CDR3, as DNA: TGTGCCAGCAGCCGATGGCAACAGGGCTTGGGCGAGCAGTACTTC. The J gene is TRBJ2-7, the V gene TRBV7-9; tentative D call: TRBD1 (6 bases). The CDR3 consists of 15 residues. Germline V lookup: CDR1 SEHNR, CDR2 FQNEAQ (reference sequence). The V end was cut by 5 bases, the J end by 6 bases, with 20 bases between.

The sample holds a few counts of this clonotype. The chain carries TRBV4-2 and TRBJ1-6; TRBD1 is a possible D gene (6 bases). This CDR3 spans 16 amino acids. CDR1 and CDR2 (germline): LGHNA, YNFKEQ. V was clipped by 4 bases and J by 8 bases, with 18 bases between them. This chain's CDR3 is CASSRHGRAGDSPLHF. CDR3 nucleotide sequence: TGTGCCAGCAGCCGGCATGGGAGGGCAGGGGATTCACCCCTCCACTTT.

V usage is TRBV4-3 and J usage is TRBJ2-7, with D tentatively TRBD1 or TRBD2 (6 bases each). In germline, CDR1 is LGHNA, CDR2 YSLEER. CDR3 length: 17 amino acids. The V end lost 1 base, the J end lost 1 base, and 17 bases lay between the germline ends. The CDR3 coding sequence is TGCGCCAGCAGCCAAGGTTTCGGGGGCGAGGTTTCCTACGAGCAGTACTTC. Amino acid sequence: CASSQGFGGEVSYEQYF.

The CDR3 here is CASSPLTGGNYGYTF. Written as DNA, the CDR3 is TGCGCCAGCAGCCCCCTGACAGGGGGCAACTATGGCTACACCTTC. The gene calls are TRBV4-1 and TRBJ1-2; 10 bases match TRBD1. This CDR3 has 15 residues. The J segment lost 2 bases and the V segment lost 4 bases, leaving 4 bases of the junction unmatched. Germline V CDR1 and CDR2: MGHRA, YSYEKL.

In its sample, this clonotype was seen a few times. CDR3 in DNA: TGTGCCAGCAGTTACTTCCAGAGGGCGGACTATGGCTACACCTTC. Its protein product is CASSYFQRADYGYTF. The chain recombines TRBV6-2 or TRBV6-3 with TRBJ1-2; D gene uncertain. CDR1 and CDR2 (germline): MNHEY, SVGEGT. CDR3 length equals 15 residues. The V gene lost 1 base and the J gene lost 3 bases, with 12 bases spanning the gap.

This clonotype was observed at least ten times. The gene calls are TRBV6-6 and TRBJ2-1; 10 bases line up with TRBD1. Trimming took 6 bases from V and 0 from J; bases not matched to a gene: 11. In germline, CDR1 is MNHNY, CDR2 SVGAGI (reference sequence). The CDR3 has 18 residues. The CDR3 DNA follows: TGTGCCAGCAGGGTAAGAGCGGGACAGGGGACCTCCTACAATGAGCAGTTCTTC. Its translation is CASRVRAGQGTSYNEQFF.

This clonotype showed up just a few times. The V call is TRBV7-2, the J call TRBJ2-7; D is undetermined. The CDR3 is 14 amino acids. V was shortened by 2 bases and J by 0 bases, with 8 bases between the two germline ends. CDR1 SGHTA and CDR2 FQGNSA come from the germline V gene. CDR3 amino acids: CASSLYQDSYEQYF. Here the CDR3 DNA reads TGTGCCAGCAGCTTATACCAGGACTCCTACGAGCAGTACTTC.

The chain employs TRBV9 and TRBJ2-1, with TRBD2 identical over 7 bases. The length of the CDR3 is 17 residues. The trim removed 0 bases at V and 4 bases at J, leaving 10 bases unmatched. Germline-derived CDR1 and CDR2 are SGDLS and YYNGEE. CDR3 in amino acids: CASSVDSGGEGYNEQFF. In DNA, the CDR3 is TGTGCCAGCAGCGTAGACTCTGGGGGGGAGGGGTACAATGAGCAGTTCTTC.

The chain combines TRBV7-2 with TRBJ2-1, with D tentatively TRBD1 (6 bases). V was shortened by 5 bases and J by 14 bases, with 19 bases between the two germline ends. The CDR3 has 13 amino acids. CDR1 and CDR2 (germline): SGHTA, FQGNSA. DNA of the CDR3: TGTGCCAGCAGCCCAGACGTAACAGGGAGTAAGTTCTTC. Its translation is CASSPDVTGSKFF.

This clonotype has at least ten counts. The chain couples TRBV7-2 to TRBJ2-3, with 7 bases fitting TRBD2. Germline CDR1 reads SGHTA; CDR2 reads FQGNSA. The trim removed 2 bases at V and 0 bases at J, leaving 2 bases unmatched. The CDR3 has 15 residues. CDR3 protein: CASSLWRGSTDTQYF. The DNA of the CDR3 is TGTGCCAGCAGCTTATGGCGGGGGAGCACAGATACGCAGTATTTT.

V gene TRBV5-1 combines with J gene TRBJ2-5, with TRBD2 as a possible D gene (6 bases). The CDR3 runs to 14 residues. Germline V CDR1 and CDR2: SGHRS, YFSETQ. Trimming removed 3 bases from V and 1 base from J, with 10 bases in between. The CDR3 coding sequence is TGCGCCAGCAGCTCGACGACTAGCCAAGAGACCCAGTACTTC. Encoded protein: CASSSTTSQETQYF.

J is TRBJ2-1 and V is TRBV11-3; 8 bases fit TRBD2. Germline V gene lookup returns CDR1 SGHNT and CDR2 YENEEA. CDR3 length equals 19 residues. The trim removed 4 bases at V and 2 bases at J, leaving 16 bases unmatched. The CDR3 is CASSSLQRGNCGAYNEQFF. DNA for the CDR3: TGTGCCAGCAGCTCGTTGCAGCGGGGGAACTGCGGGGCCTACAATGAGCAGTTCTTC.

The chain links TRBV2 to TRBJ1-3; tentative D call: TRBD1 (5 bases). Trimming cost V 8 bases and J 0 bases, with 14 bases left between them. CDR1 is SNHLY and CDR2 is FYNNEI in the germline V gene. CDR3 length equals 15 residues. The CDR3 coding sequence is TGTGCCAGCGTACCGGGACTGAGCTCTGGAAACACCATATATTTT. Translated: CASVPGLSSGNTIYF.

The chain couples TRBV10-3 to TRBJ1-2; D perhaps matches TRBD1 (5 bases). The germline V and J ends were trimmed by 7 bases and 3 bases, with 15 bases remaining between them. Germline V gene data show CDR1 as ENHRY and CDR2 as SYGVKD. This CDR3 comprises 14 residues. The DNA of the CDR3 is TGTGCCATCACCGACGGGGCCCGGGACTATGGCTACACCTTC. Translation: CAITDGARDYGYTF.

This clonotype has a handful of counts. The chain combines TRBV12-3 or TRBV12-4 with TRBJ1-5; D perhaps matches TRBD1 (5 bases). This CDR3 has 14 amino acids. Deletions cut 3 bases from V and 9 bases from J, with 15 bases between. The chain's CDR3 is CASSLGGGVAPQHF. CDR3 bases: TGTGCCAGCAGTTTGGGGGGAGGGGTAGCGCCCCAGCATTTT.

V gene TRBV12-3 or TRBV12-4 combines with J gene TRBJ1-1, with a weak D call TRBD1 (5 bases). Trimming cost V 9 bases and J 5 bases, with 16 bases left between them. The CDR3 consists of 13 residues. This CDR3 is CASGPSGGTEAFF. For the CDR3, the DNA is TGTGCCAGTGGCCCCTCGGGGGGAACTGAAGCTTTCTTT.